The 26 T cell receptor beta chains below come from one sample, sequenced in a study of immune heterogeneity within non-small cell lung tumors. Per sample, about 600 ng of bulk tumor genomic DNA was the template used. Several biopsies were spaced far apart within each primary tumor and obtained as surgery took place. Undergoing curative surgery were patients whose non-small cell lung cancer was untreated and newly diagnosed. Multiplex PCR amplified the TCR beta CDR3 region. Its first round ran for nine to eleven cycles with 32 V and 13 J primers. TCRdb reanalysed the multiplex PCR reads using MiXCR and keeps one entry per CDR3 protein. Of approximately 5,000 distinct CDR3 sequences listed, around 20% are singletons. Sequenced: lung tumor tissue. Receptors originate from a woman aged 60-75 years with non-small cell lung cancer.

Of note for this clonotype: At one end, the junction sequence differs from germline, possibly due to a read error. The chain carries TRBV9 and TRBJ2-3, with 8 bases lining up with TRBD2. CDR1 is SGDLS and CDR2 is YYNGEE in the germline V gene. This CDR3 region has 17 residues. Here the CDR3 reads CVSSVDLSGGPLDTQYF. CDR3 coding DNA: TGTGTCAGCAGCGTAGATTTATCGGGAGGGCCCTTAGATACGCAGTATTTT. The full variable domain, completed using reference TRBV9 and TRBJ2-3, is DSGVTQTPKHLITATGQRVTLRCSPRSGDLSVYWYQQSLDQGLQFLIQYYNGEERAKGNILERFSAQQFPDLHSELNLSSLELGDSALYFCVSSVDLSGGPLDTQYFGPGTRLTVL.

There are a few counts of this clonotype. The chain couples TRBV7-8 to TRBJ2-2; D not certain. The germline V and J ends were trimmed by 0 bases and 6 bases, with 14 bases remaining between them. The length of the CDR3 is 16 residues. Per the germline V gene, CDR1 is SGHVS and CDR2 is FQNEAQ. CDR3: CASSLAPGSLAGELFF. CDR3 coding DNA: TGTGCCAGCAGCTTAGCGCCGGGCAGCTTGGCCGGGGAGCTGTTTTTT.

Ten or more counts support this clonotype. The chain employs TRBV20-1 and TRBJ2-5, with 8 nucleotides matching TRBD1. J was trimmed by 4 bases and V by 3 bases; bases with no gene match: 7. This CDR3 spans 14 amino acids. Germline-derived CDR1 and CDR2 are DFQATT and SNEGSKA (reference sequence). The CDR3 bases are TGCAGTGCTAGCCCGACAGGGGATGGAGAGACCCAGTACTTC. Translation gives CSASPTGDGETQYF.

Details on this clonotype: This clone may be a read error of a much larger clone one base away. This chain joins TRBV20-1 and TRBJ1-1, with no clear D. V gave up 5 bases and J gave up 1 base, with 8 bases separating them. This CDR3 region has 12 residues. Looked up from germline, CDR1 is DFQATT and CDR2 is SNEGSKA (reference sequence). The CDR3 DNA sequence: TGCAGTGCTCAAGGTGGGAACACTGAAGCTTTCTTT. It specifies CSAQGGNTEAFF.

By share, this clonotype ranks as medium-sized. The J gene is TRBJ2-3, the V gene TRBV6-5; 9 bases line up with TRBD2. Losses at the gene ends were 0 bases for V and 0 bases for J; bases not matched to a gene: 4. Germline loops: CDR1 MNHEY, CDR2 SVGAGI. This CDR3 spans 17 amino acids. The CDR3 protein is CASSYSGAGGSTDTQYF. The DNA of the CDR3 is TGTGCCAGCAGTTACTCGGGAGCGGGGGGTAGCACAGATACGCAGTATTTT.

This clonotype was counted ten times or more. The chain couples TRBV29-1 to TRBJ2-5; TRBD1 matches 7 bases. Unmatched junction bases numbered 8, after V lost 0 bases and J lost 4 bases. Germline V lookup: CDR1 SQVTM, CDR2 ANQGSEA. The length of the CDR3 is 15 residues. The CDR3 region has the DNA TGCAGCGTTGAAGATCAGAGGGGGCGGGCAGAGACCCAGTACTTC. Translation gives CSVEDQRGRAETQYF.

This chain links TRBV20-1 with TRBJ1-5; D unresolved. The CDR3 length is 14 residues. Germline CDR1 DFQATT, CDR2 SNEGSKA (reference sequence). V lost 6 bases to trimming and J lost 2 bases, with 14 bases between them. CDR3 DNA: TGCAGTGCCTCTCAGCGCGGGCGCAATCAGCCCCAGCATTTT. The encoded protein is CSASQRGRNQPQHF.

This clonotype is judged medium-sized. The rearrangement uses TRBV4-2 and TRBJ1-5; D uncertain. The length of the CDR3 is 14 residues. V lost 1 base and J lost 4, with 8 bases in between. Per the germline V gene, CDR1 is LGHNA and CDR2 is YNFKEQ. Here the CDR3 reads CASSQGVENQPQHF. DNA of the CDR3: TGTGCCAGCAGCCAAGGGGTCGAAAATCAGCCCCAGCATTTT.

This clonotype appeared a few times. At one end the junction does not follow the germline gene, possibly because of a read error. V usage is TRBV12-3 or TRBV12-4 and J usage is TRBJ2-3; possible D gene TRBD1, 6 bases. The CDR3 contains 13 residues. The CDR3 sequence: CGSRDTITDTQYF. CDR3 bases: TGTGGCAGCCGGGACACCATCACAGATACGCAGTATTTT.

Details on this clonotype: In this CDR3 the conserved last residue, phenylalanine or tryptophan, is missing, so a read error is likely. It is unclear where the CDR3 begins or ends on the DNA, so no DNA is shown, and the CDR3 is as TCRdb lists it. The genes are TRBV12-3 or TRBV12-4 and TRBJ2-7; TRBD1, the table's D call, lacks a check against the DNA. The CDR3 length is 12 residues, termini included. This CDR3 is CASSWQGYEKYL.

By share, this clonotype counts as medium-sized. J is TRBJ1-4 and V is TRBV13; D is unclear. The germline gives CDR1 PRHDT, CDR2 FYEKMQ (reference sequence). This CDR3 region has 13 residues. V gave up 0 bases and J gave up 7 bases, with 6 bases separating them. The CDR3 region is CASSLGPIEKLFF. As DNA, the CDR3 is TGTGCCAGCAGCTTAGGCCCTATTGAAAAACTGTTTTTT.

By proportion, this clonotype is medium-sized. The genes are TRBV19 and TRBJ1-4, with D perhaps matching TRBD1 (5 bases). The CDR3 contains 14 residues. The germline gives CDR1 LNHDA, CDR2 SQIVND (reference sequence). The V and J ends lost 5 bases and 8 bases respectively, with 15 bases between them. CDR3 nucleotide sequence: TGTGCCAGTAGTCCTCGGGACCGCCGGGAAAAACTGTTTTTT. Its protein is CASSPRDRREKLFF.

By share, this clonotype ranks as medium-sized. The J gene is TRBJ2-7, the V gene TRBV24-1, with 7 bases identical to TRBD1. Germline V lookup: CDR1 KGHDR, CDR2 SFDVKD. The CDR3 sequence is 15 residues long. After removal of 5 bases from V and 2 bases from J, the junction contained 8 bases not matched to a gene. The CDR3 DNA reads TGTGCCACCAGTGTTGGAACAGGGGTGACCTACGAGCAGTACTTC. The encoded protein is CATSVGTGVTYEQYF.

In this sample, this clonotype is medium-sized. This chain connects TRBV28 to TRBJ1-3; 8 nucleotides align to TRBD1. Germline CDR1 reads MDHEN; CDR2 reads SYDVKM. The trim removed 4 bases at V and 4 bases at J, leaving 12 bases unmatched. CDR3 length: 17 residues. The CDR3 is CASSYPLGQARGNTIYF. The CDR3 DNA is TGTGCCAGCAGTTACCCCTTGGGACAGGCCCGAGGAAACACCATATATTTT.

This clonotype is medium-sized. The chain is built from TRBV28 and TRBJ1-4, with 11 bases that match TRBD1. The CDR3 length is 15 residues. CDR1 and CDR2 from the germline V gene are MDHEN and SYDVKM. V lost 5 bases and J lost 17; bases outside the gene matches: 16. The CDR3 DNA is TGTGCCAGCAGTCCCGGACAGGGGGCATGGAGAAATTTTTTTTTT. Translation gives CASSPGQGAWRNFFF.

In this sample, this clonotype is large. This chain connects TRBV24-1 to TRBJ2-1, with 9 nucleotides matching TRBD2. CDR1 and CDR2 from the germline V gene are KGHDR and SFDVKD. Germline trimming cut 0 bases from V and 9 bases from J; bases unmatched to any gene: 5. This CDR3 is built from 15 residues. The CDR3 sequence: CATSDLKREEGEQFF. In nucleotides, the CDR3 is TGTGCCACCAGTGATTTGAAGCGGGAGGAGGGTGAGCAGTTCTTC.

By sample fraction, this clonotype is medium-sized. The J gene is TRBJ1-6, the V gene TRBV27; TRBD1 might be the D (5 bases). Per the germline V gene, CDR1 is MNHEY and CDR2 is SMNVEV (reference sequence). V gave up 0 bases and J gave up 9 bases, with 12 bases separating them. This CDR3 is built from 15 residues. Here the CDR3 DNA reads TGTGCCAGCAGTTTATCTATCAGGGTTAGTTCACCCCTCCACTTT. Protein: CASSLSIRVSSPLHF.

In its sample, this clonotype is medium-sized. This chain links TRBV20-1 with TRBJ2-1, with 12 bases matching TRBD2. J was trimmed by 4 bases and V by 4 bases; bases with no gene match: 5. The CDR3 totals 15 residues. Germline V CDR1 and CDR2: DFQATT, SNEGSKA (reference sequence). This CDR3 is CSATDLAGGYNEQFF. The CDR3 DNA reads as TGCAGTGCTACTGATCTAGCGGGAGGGTACAATGAGCAGTTCTTC.

The CDR3 bases are TGTGCCAGCAGCGTAGCTGGGACCGCCCGCTACGAGCAGTACTTC. Translation gives CASSVAGTARYEQYF. V is TRBV9 and J is TRBJ2-7; D is possibly TRBD1 or TRBD2 (5 bases each). The CDR3 extends over 15 amino acids. V lost 0 bases to trimming and J lost 3 bases, with 13 bases between them. Germline assignment: CDR1 SGDLS and CDR2 YYNGEE.

Comment on this clonotype: One base away lies a much larger clone, so this may be a sequencing read error. This chain links TRBV19 with TRBJ2-1; 7 nucleotides line up with TRBD2. Germline CDR1 LNHDA, CDR2 SQIVND (reference sequence). The length of the CDR3 is 14 residues. CDR3 in DNA: TGTGCCAGTAGTATGTGGGGGGGTAGGAATGAGCGGTTCTTC. Protein sequence: CASSMWGGRNERFF. The complete variable domain, with remaining parts taken from reference TRBV19 and TRBJ2-1, reads DGGITQSPKYLFRKEGQNVTLSCEQNLNHDAMYWYRQDPGQGLRLIYYSQIVNDFQKGDIAEGYSVSREKKESFPLTVTSAQKNPTAFYLCASSMWGGRNERFFGPGTRLTVL.

Relative to its sample, this clonotype is large. A junction boundary mismatches the germline segment, possibly from a read error. The J gene is TRBJ2-7, the V gene TRBV27, with 8 bases identical to TRBD2. The CDR3 has 13 residues. From germline, CDR1 is MNHEY and CDR2 SMNVEV (reference sequence). The CDR3 region is CASSYSGADEQYF. CDR3 DNA sequence: TGTGCCAGTAGTTATAGCGGGGCGGACGAGCAGTACTTC.

This clonotype was recorded many times. The rearrangement links TRBV5-1 to TRBJ2-1; 9 nucleotides match TRBD2. CDR3 length equals 15 residues. The junction had 9 bases not matched to a gene; V was cut back by 4 bases and J by 7 bases. Germline-derived CDR1 and CDR2 are SGHRS and YFSETQ. CDR3 sequence reads: CASSRSGGQGNEQFF. DNA for the CDR3: TGCGCCAGCAGCCGGAGCGGGGGGCAGGGGAATGAGCAGTTCTTC.

By share, this clonotype counts as medium-sized. The chain couples TRBV12-5 to TRBJ2-5; 8 nucleotides agree with TRBD2. The CDR3 has 14 residues. Germline values: CDR1 LGHNT, CDR2 FRNRAP. In DNA form, the CDR3 reads TGTGCGGGGTGGCGGGAGGAGGGGACAGAGACCCAGTACTTC. It specifies CAGWREEGTETQYF.

By share of the sample, this clonotype is medium-sized (0.01 to 0.1%). The chain has TRBV12-3 or TRBV12-4 and TRBJ2-7; D may be TRBD2 (5 bases). The CDR3 has 14 residues. Trimming shortened V by 6 bases and J by 5 bases, and 17 bases separated the two germline ends. CDR3 bases: TGTGCCAGCAGCCTTCTAGCCCTGCTGGACGAGCAGTACTTC. Translating it yields CASSLLALLDEQYF.

This chain joins TRBV20-1 and TRBJ2-5, with D possibly TRBD2 on 7 matching bases. The V end lost 0 bases, the J end lost 9 bases, and 20 bases lay between the germline ends. The germline V gene has CDR1 DFQATT and CDR2 SNEGSKA (reference sequence). This CDR3 comprises 15 residues. The CDR3 is CSARDKSKGGEAQYF. The CDR3 bases are TGCAGTGCTAGAGATAAGTCGAAGGGGGGGGAGGCCCAGTACTTC.

In its sample, this clonotype is medium-sized. The chain carries TRBV19 and TRBJ2-7, with D perhaps being TRBD1 or TRBD2 (5 bases each). The CDR3 loop spans 13 amino acids. Germline CDR1 LNHDA, CDR2 SQIVND (reference sequence). The germline V and J ends were trimmed by 5 bases and 4 bases, with 12 bases remaining between them. The CDR3 is CASSSGPGYEQYF. The DNA of the CDR3 is TGTGCCAGTAGTTCGGGACCGGGGTACGAGCAGTACTTC.